Following are 30 T cell receptor beta chains from one sample sequenced in a study of blood T cell repertoires in COVID-19. Clones were read by immunoSEQ multiplex PCR, and TCRdb kept only the in-frame ones, dropping some. The sample contains approximately 250,000 clones, about 88% of which appear only once. The sequencing sample was made of PBMCs or T cells enriched from blood (not recorded which). Receptors were obtained from a man under 40 with acute COVID-19.

This clone was counted between two and nine times. The same CDR3 arises from other DNA sequences in this sample as well. The chain carries TRBV7-9 and TRBJ1-4, with D unresolved. V was cut by 4 bases and J by 2 bases, with 8 bases left in between. Germline CDR1 and CDR2: SEHNR and FQNEAQ (reference sequence). The length of the CDR3 is 14 residues. The CDR3 protein is CASSSGLTNEKLFF. In DNA, the CDR3 is TGTGCCAGCAGCTCGGGGTTGACTAATGAAAAACTGTTTTTT.

This clone was recorded once. This CDR3 reads CASIFSDRAYGYTF. CDR3 nucleotide sequence: TGTGCCAGCATCTTCTCGGACAGGGCGTATGGCTACACCTTC. This chain links TRBV28 with TRBJ1-2; 8 bases map to TRBD1. Germline CDR1 is MDHEN and CDR2 is SYDVKM. The CDR3 covers 14 residues. Unmatched junction bases numbered 9, after V lost 7 bases and J lost 5 bases.

V gene TRBV30 combines with J gene TRBJ2-3; D remains unclear. Trimming pared 3 bases from V and 5 bases from J, leaving 9 bases between. The germline V gene encodes CDR1 GTSNPN and CDR2 SVGIG (reference sequence). The length of the CDR3 is 12 residues. The CDR3 sequence: CAWSDRVDTQYF. CDR3 DNA: TGTGCCTGGAGCGATAGAGTAGATACGCAGTATTTT.

The chain links TRBV29-1 to TRBJ1-1; 12 positions match TRBD1. The J segment lost 5 bases and the V segment lost 5 bases, leaving 12 bases of the junction unmatched. The CDR3 runs 16 residues. Germline CDR1 reads SQVTM; CDR2 reads ANQGSEA. The CDR3 is CSVLGGTGGEWTEAFF. CDR3 nucleotide sequence: TGCAGCGTTTTGGGTGGGACAGGGGGCGAATGGACTGAAGCTTTCTTT.

Comments on this clone: A much larger clone sits a single nucleotide away, making a read error possible. V usage is TRBV28 and J usage is TRBJ2-1, with a tentative D call TRBD1 (6 bases). CDR3 size: 11 residues. Germline CDR1 and CDR2: MDHEN and SYDVKM. CDR3 sequence reads: CAGRRTDEQFF. CDR3 sequence (DNA): TGTGCCGGCAGGCGGACAGATGAGCAGTTCTTC. The whole variable domain, filled in from reference TRBV28 and TRBJ2-1, reads DVKVTQSSRYLVKRTGEKVFLECVQDMDHENMFWYRQDPGLGLRLIYFSYDVKMKEKGDIPEGYSVSREKKERFSLILESASTNQTSMYLCAGRRTDEQFFGPGTRLTVL.

The chain has TRBV6-5 and TRBJ1-2; unclear D gene. The CDR3 contains 12 residues. V gave up 5 bases and J gave up 8 bases, with 12 bases separating them. The germline gives CDR1 MNHEY, CDR2 SVGAGI. CDR3 residues: CASSRGLVGYTF. In nucleotides, the CDR3 is TGTGCCAGCAGTCGAGGGTTGGTGGGCTACACCTTC.

The gene calls are TRBV19 and TRBJ2-5; the D is unclear. Germline V CDR1 and CDR2: LNHDA, SQIVND (reference sequence). The V end was cut by 7 bases, the J end by 0 bases, with 15 bases between. The CDR3 is made up of 15 amino acids. This CDR3 is CASNGRDGYQETQYF. The CDR3 nucleotides read TGTGCCAGTAACGGCCGAGACGGGTACCAAGAGACCCAGTACTTC.

The chain is built from TRBV2 and TRBJ2-1, with D perhaps matching TRBD1 (6 bases). Trimming stripped 11 bases from V and 6 bases from J, with 14 bases between. The CDR3 covers 12 residues. Per the germline V gene, CDR1 is SNHLY and CDR2 is FYNNEI. CDR3 loop: CASLGALNEQFF. The DNA of the CDR3 is TGTGCCTCCTTGGGGGCCCTCAATGAGCAGTTCTTC.

This rearrangement joins TRBV12-3 or TRBV12-4 to TRBJ2-1; D uncertain. Trimming stripped 3 bases from V and 10 bases from J, with 13 bases between. CDR3 length equals 13 residues. The CDR3 region has the DNA TGTGCCAGCAGTTTCTGGAGCCCTGGAGAGCAGTTCTTC. Amino acids: CASSFWSPGEQFF.

The genes are TRBV3-1 (or the pseudogene TRBV3-2) and TRBJ1-5; D is undetermined. CDR1 is LGHDT and CDR2 is YNNKEL in the germline V gene (reference sequence). CDR3 length equals 13 residues. Deletions cut 0 bases from V and 5 bases from J, with 5 bases between. The DNA for the CDR3 is TGTGCCAGCAGCCAAGACGGGGATCAGCCCCAGCATTTT. It is translated as CASSQDGDQPQHF.

V and J are TRBV6-5 and TRBJ1-3; D uncertain. Trimming cost V 3 bases and J 8 bases, with 5 bases left between them. The germline CDR1 and CDR2 sequences are MNHEY and SVGAGI. The CDR3 is made up of 11 amino acids. The CDR3 is CASSYRYTIYF. CDR3 bases: TGTGCCAGCAGTTATCGTTACACCATATATTTT.

This rearrangement joins TRBV19 to TRBJ1-5, with 7 positions matching TRBD1. CDR3 size: 14 residues. Germline CDR1 LNHDA, CDR2 SQIVND (reference sequence). The V and J ends lost 6 bases and 7 bases, in that order; junction bases with no gene match: 9. The chain's CDR3 is CASRETGKYQPQHF. The CDR3, as DNA: TGTGCCAGTAGGGAGACAGGGAAGTACCAGCCCCAGCATTTT.

The V call is TRBV27, the J call TRBJ1-5; TRBD1 agrees at 9 bases. Germline V lookup: CDR1 MNHEY, CDR2 SMNVEV (reference sequence). J was trimmed by 7 bases and V by 5 bases; bases with no gene match: 6. The CDR3 length is 14 residues. Written as DNA, the CDR3 is TGTGCCAGCAGTCAACAGGGGGCCAGACAGCCCCAGCATTTT. It codes for CASSQQGARQPQHF.

In nucleotides, the CDR3 is TGTGCCAGTAGTATAGGATTGGGACAGGGAACCCAGCCCCAGCATTTT. It yields the protein CASSIGLGQGTQPQHF. V gene TRBV19 combines with J gene TRBJ1-5; TRBD1 matches 9 bases. Germline V lookup: CDR1 LNHDA, CDR2 SQIVND (reference sequence). The J segment lost 7 bases and the V segment lost 1 base, leaving 8 bases of the junction unmatched. The CDR3 totals 16 residues.

This chain connects TRBV28 to TRBJ1-2; possible D gene TRBD1, 5 bases. Trimming took 5 bases from V and 4 from J, leaving 11 bases between them. Germline V gives CDR1 MDHEN, CDR2 SYDVKM. The CDR3 is 13 amino acids. The CDR3 is CASSPTVTYGYTF. The CDR3 DNA reads as TGTGCCAGCAGTCCGACAGTTACCTATGGCTACACCTTC.

V and J are TRBV11-2 and TRBJ1-1; D is ambiguous. Germline CDR1 and CDR2: SGHAT and FQNNGV. The CDR3 covers 17 residues. Trimming shortened V by 5 bases and J by 3 bases, and 22 bases separated the two germline ends. CDR3 sequence: CASSPNRGRRWHTEAFF. Here the CDR3 DNA reads TGTGCCAGCAGCCCGAACCGGGGTCGGCGGTGGCACACTGAAGCTTTCTTT.

This clone was recorded only once. The J gene is TRBJ1-2, the V gene TRBV6-5, with D perhaps matching TRBD1 (6 bases). The CDR3 sequence is 15 residues long. With 0 bases removed from V and 9 bases from J, the gap between germline ends came to 17 bases. From germline, CDR1 is MNHEY and CDR2 SVGAGI. The CDR3 bases are TGTGCCAGCAGTTACTCCAACGGGGGGCAAAGGAGCTACACCTTC. This translates into CASSYSNGGQRSYTF.

The chain joins TRBV28 to TRBJ2-1; weak D call: TRBD1 (5 bases). The CDR3 runs 14 residues. Germline V gene lookup returns CDR1 MDHEN and CDR2 SYDVKM. The V gene lost 8 bases and the J gene lost 0 bases, with 11 bases spanning the gap. The CDR3 is CASGGDSSYNEQFF. The CDR3 region has the DNA TGTGCCAGCGGCGGAGACAGCTCCTACAATGAGCAGTTCTTC.

The rearrangement joins TRBV6-5 to TRBJ2-5, with 7 bases aligning to TRBD2. The CDR3 consists of 14 residues. V shed 7 bases, J shed 3 bases, and the junction held 8 bases outside the gene matches. The germline V gene has CDR1 MNHEY and CDR2 SVGAGI. The CDR3 DNA reads TGTGCCAGCAATTTAGCGGGCGTAGAAGAGACCCAGTACTTC. Translated: CASNLAGVEETQYF.

The J gene is TRBJ1-6, the V gene TRBV6-5; TRBD1 aligns across 7 bases. The CDR3 contains 14 residues. CDR1 MNHEY and CDR2 SVGAGI come from the germline V gene. Trimming took 5 bases from V and 9 from J; bases not matched to a gene: 7. In nucleotides, the CDR3 is TGTGCCAGCAGTACAGGGACAGACCCTTCACCCCTCCACTTT. This gives the protein CASSTGTDPSPLHF.

This chain joins TRBV19 and TRBJ1-4; the D is unclear. The length of the CDR3 is 14 residues. V dropped 3 bases and J dropped 3 bases, with 8 bases sitting between them. CDR1 and CDR2 (germline): LNHDA, SQIVND (reference sequence). The CDR3 DNA follows: TGTGCCAGTAGTATCGGCGGAGCTAATGAAAAACTGTTTTTT. Translating gives CASSIGGANEKLFF.

The count of this clone is one. This chain joins TRBV7-9 and TRBJ1-2; no reliable D call. CDR3 size: 13 residues. Trimming took 5 bases from V and 5 from J, leaving 12 bases between them. Germline V gene lookup returns CDR1 SEHNR and CDR2 FQNEAQ (reference sequence). The DNA for the CDR3 is TGTGCCAGCAGCGAAAACATGGAGTATGGCTACACCTTC. Translating it yields CASSENMEYGYTF.

The J gene is TRBJ2-5, the V gene TRBV5-4; 9 bases agree with TRBD1. The CDR3 sequence is 16 residues long. Per the germline V gene, CDR1 is SGHNT and CDR2 is YYREEE (reference sequence). Losses at the gene ends were 4 bases for V and 5 bases for J; bases not matched to a gene: 12. The CDR3: CASSLVQGARGETQYF. The CDR3 nucleotides are TGTGCCAGCAGCCTAGTACAGGGGGCCAGAGGGGAGACCCAGTACTTC.

The V and J genes are TRBV12-3 or TRBV12-4 and TRBJ1-1; D is unclear. This CDR3 has 12 residues. Trimming removed 7 bases from V and 1 base from J, with 7 bases in between. This chain's CDR3 is CASTRGNTEAFF. CDR3 sequence (DNA): TGTGCCAGCACTCGGGGGAACACTGAAGCTTTCTTT.

The chain combines TRBV6-5 with TRBJ1-3; TRBD1 might be the D (5 bases). Germline assignment: CDR1 MNHEY and CDR2 SVGAGI. Trimming stripped 5 bases from V and 10 bases from J, with 12 bases between. There are 12 residues in the CDR3. The CDR3 loop reads CASSPGQGTIYF. CDR3 bases: TGTGCCAGCAGTCCCGGTCAGGGTACCATATATTTT.

The chain uses TRBV9 and TRBJ1-6, with a tentative D call TRBD1 (6 bases). This CDR3 region has 18 residues. Germline V CDR1 and CDR2: SGDLS, YYNGEE. The ends were cut back, 3 bases at V and 0 bases at J, with 16 bases in the middle. CDR3 DNA: TGTGCCAGCAGCGCGAAAAGGACAGAAAGCTCCTATAATTCACCCCTCCACTTT. This encodes CASSAKRTESSYNSPLHF.

V is TRBV5-6 and J is TRBJ2-5; TRBD2 matches 10 bases. The CDR3 is 18 amino acids. Germline lookup yields CDR1 SGHDT and CDR2 YYEEEE. The trim removed 2 bases at V and 0 bases at J, leaving 10 bases unmatched. This CDR3 reads CASSLVTLAGTNQETQYF. The CDR3 nucleotides are TGTGCCAGCAGCTTAGTAACACTAGCGGGGACGAACCAAGAGACCCAGTACTTC.

J is TRBJ2-5 and V is TRBV14; no firm D call. The germline gives CDR1 SGHDN, CDR2 FVKESK. The CDR3 is 13 residues long. The ends were cut back, 1 base at V and 7 bases at J, with 10 bases in the middle. CDR3 in amino acids: CASSQGMGMTQYF. The CDR3 DNA follows: TGTGCCAGCAGCCAAGGAATGGGCATGACCCAGTACTTC.

This chain links TRBV19 with TRBJ1-1, with D maybe TRBD1 (6 bases). The germline V gene encodes CDR1 LNHDA and CDR2 SQIVND (reference sequence). V shed 6 bases and J shed 1 base, with 18 bases lying between them. The CDR3 has 16 amino acids. The DNA of the CDR3 is TGTGCCAGTAGCCCAATAACCACAGGGTGGAACACTGAAGCTTTCTTT. Amino acid sequence: CASSPITTGWNTEAFF.

The rearrangement joins TRBV3-1 (or the pseudogene TRBV3-2) to TRBJ1-2, with 10 bases that match TRBD1. The CDR3 covers 18 residues. J was trimmed by 2 bases and V by 4 bases; bases with no gene match: 13. Germline V gene lookup returns CDR1 LGHDT and CDR2 YNNKEL (reference sequence). CDR3 sequence reads: CASSPSSGQGVGNYGYTF. The CDR3 region has the DNA TGTGCCAGCAGCCCCTCGTCCGGACAGGGGGTTGGGAACTATGGCTACACCTTC.